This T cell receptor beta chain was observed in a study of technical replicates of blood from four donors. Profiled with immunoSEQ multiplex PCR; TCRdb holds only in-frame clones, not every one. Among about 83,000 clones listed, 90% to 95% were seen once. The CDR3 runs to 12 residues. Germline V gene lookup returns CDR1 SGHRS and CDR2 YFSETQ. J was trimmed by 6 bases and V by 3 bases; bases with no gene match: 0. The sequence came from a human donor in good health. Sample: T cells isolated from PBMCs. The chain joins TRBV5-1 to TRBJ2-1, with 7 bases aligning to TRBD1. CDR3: CASSWDSNEQFF. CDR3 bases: TGCGCCAGCAGCTGGGACAGCAATGAGCAGTTCTTC.